This TCR beta chain was recorded in a study of blood T cell repertoires in COVID-19. Per the germline V gene, CDR1 is SGHTA and CDR2 is FQGNSA. Trimming removed 0 bases from V and 3 bases from J, with 14 bases in between. CDR3 size: 16 residues. The method was immunoSEQ multiplex PCR; TCRdb's version includes in-frame clones alone and lacks a portion of them. The table records approximately 140,000 clones, roughly 80% of them present only once. The source of this sequence is a human donor in a cohort sampled during active COVID-19. The rearrangement links TRBV7-2 to TRBJ1-1; D ambiguous. Input material: peripheral blood. CDR3 DNA sequence: TGTGCCAGCAGCTTAGCCTCTGGAATTGCGGACACTGAAGCTTTCTTT. Residues: CASSLASGIADTEAFF.